This TCR beta chain emerged from a study of regulatory T cells in long-lasting Graves disease. Broader study findings: With a small sample size, accuracy may have been reduced.

This CDR3 is built from 13 residues. Germline V gives CDR1 SQVTM, CDR2 ANQGSEA. V was trimmed by 3 bases and J by 16 bases, leaving 19 bases between them. Arm-PCR of CDR3 regions and iRepertoire HTBI primers were used to build TCR beta libraries. TCRdb fed the multiplex PCR reads into MiXCR, producing one record per CDR3 protein. Among approximately 440,000 distinct CDR3 sequences listed, roughly 17% were seen once. The time point: newly diagnosed GD, antithyroid drugs for less than 3 months. Isolated PBMC RNA provided the starting material for the TCR library. Clinicians diagnosed Graves' disease using American Thyroid Association guidelines. To note about this clonotype: Its specificity is not known.

The same sample was also studied in work on T cells in Graves' hyperthyroidism and ophthalmopathy.

The chain is built from TRBV29-1 and TRBJ1-6; D remains unclear. The sequence was collected from a man aged 40-49 years with Graves disease. The sample here was peripheral blood mononuclear cells (PBMCs), taken at new diagnosis, from a patient treated with antithyroid drugs. The CDR3 loop reads CSVDIPDAPGLHF. CDR3 in DNA: TGCAGCGTTGACATACCGGACGCCCCCGGTCTCCACTTT.